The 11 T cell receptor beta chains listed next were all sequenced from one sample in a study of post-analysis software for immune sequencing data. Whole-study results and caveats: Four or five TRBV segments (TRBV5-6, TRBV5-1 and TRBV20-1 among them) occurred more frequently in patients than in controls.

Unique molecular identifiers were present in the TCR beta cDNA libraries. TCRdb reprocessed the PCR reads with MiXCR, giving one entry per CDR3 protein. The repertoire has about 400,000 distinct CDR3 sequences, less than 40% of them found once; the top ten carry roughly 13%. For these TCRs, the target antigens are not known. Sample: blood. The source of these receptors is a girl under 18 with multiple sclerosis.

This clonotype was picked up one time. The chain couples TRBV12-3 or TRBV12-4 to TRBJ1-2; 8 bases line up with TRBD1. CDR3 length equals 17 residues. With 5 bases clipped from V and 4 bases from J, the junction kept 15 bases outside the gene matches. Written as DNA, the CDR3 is TGTGCCAGCAGTATAGACCGCCTCGGGACAGGCTCCTATGGCTACACCTTC. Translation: CASSIDRLGTGSYGYTF.

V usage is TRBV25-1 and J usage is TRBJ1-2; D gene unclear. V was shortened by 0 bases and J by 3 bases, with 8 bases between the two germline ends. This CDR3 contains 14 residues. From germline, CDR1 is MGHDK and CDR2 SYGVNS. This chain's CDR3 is CASSEYGRDYGYTF. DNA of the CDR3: TGTGCCAGCAGTGAATATGGTCGGGACTATGGCTACACCTTC.

As DNA, the CDR3 is TGCAGTGCTAGCCGGGGGGCCAACCAAGAGACCCAGTACTTC. It encodes CSASRGANQETQYF. The J gene is TRBJ2-5, the V gene TRBV20-1; possible D gene TRBD2, 7 bases. CDR1 is DFQATT and CDR2 is SNEGSKA in the germline V gene (reference sequence). V was shortened by 3 bases and J by 0 bases, with 11 bases between the two germline ends. This CDR3 contains 14 residues.

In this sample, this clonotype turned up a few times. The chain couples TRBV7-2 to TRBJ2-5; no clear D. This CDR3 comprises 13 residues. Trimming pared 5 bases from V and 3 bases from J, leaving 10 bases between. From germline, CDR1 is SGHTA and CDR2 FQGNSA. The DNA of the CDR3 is TGTGCCAGCAGCCCGACACTGGAAGAGACCCAGTACTTC. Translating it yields CASSPTLEETQYF. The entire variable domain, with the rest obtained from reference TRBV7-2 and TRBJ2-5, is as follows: GAGVSQSPSNKVTEKGKDVELRCDPISGHTALYWYRQSLGQGLEFLIYFQGNSAPDKSGLPSDRFSAERTGGSVSTLTIQRTQQEDSAVYLCASSPTLEETQYFGPGTRLLVL.

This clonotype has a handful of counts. This chain's CDR3 is CASSQGAYNSPLHF. The CDR3 coding sequence is TGCGCCAGCAGCCAAGGGGCTTATAATTCACCCCTCCACTTT. This chain links TRBV4-3 with TRBJ1-6; D remains ambiguous. This CDR3 comprises 14 residues. Trimming stripped 1 base from V and 4 bases from J, with 5 bases between. Looked up from germline, CDR1 is LGHNA and CDR2 is YSLEER.

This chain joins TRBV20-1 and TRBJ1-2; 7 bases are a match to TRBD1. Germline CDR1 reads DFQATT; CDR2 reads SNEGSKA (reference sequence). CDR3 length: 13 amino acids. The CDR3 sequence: CSPPGGDLYGYTF. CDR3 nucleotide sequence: TGCAGCCCACCAGGGGGGGACTTATATGGCTACACCTTC.

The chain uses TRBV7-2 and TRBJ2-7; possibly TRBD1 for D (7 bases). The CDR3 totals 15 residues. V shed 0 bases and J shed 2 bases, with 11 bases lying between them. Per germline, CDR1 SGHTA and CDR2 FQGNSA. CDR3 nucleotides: TGTGCCAGCAGCTTAGCTGGGGGGACAGCCTACGAGCAGTACTTC. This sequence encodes CASSLAGGTAYEQYF.

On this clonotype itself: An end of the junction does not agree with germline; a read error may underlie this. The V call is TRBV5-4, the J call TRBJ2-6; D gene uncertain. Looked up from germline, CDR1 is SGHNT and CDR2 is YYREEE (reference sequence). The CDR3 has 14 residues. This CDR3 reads CVSSPDASANVLTF. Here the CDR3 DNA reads TGTGTCAGCAGCCCCGACGCAAGTGCCAACGTCCTGACTTTC.

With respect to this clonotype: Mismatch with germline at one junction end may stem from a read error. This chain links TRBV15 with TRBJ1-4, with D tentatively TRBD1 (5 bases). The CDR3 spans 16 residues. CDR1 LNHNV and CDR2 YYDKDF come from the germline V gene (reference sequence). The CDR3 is CATSGGTVATSEKLFF. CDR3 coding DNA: TGTGCCACCAGCGGGGGGACTGTCGCAACTAGTGAAAAACTGTTTTTT.

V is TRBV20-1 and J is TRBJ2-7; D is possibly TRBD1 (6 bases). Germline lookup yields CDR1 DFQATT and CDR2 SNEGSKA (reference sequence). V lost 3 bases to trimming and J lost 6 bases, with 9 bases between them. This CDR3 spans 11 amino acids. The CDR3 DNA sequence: TGCAGTGCTAGGCAGGGGACCGAGCAGTACTTC. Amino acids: CSARQGTEQYF.

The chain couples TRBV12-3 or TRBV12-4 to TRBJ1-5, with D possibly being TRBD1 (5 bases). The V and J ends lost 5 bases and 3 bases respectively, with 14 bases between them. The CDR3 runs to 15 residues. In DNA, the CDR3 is TGTGCCAGCAGTGGAGGGACGTTTTACAATCAGCCCCAGCATTTT. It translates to CASSGGTFYNQPQHF.